Described below is a single T cell receptor (beta chain) sequence and its context. Antigen: not known. TCRdb keeps only in-frame clones here, not all; method: immunoSEQ multiplex PCR. This table has approximately 82,000 clones, roughly 85% appearing once. The sample is drawn from a study of OX40 agonist ivuxolimab in advanced cancers. About the study: Ivuxolimab, an agonistic anti-OX40 (CD134) antibody, was given to patients. Having had anti-PD-1, anti-PD-L1 or anti-CTLA-4 therapy before was allowed, and around 39% had some. Patients were infused with ivuxolimab every 2 weeks at 0.01 to 10 mg/kg.

This CDR3 comprises 14 residues. Germline V gives CDR1 SGHTA, CDR2 FQGNSA. Deletions cut 4 bases from V and 5 bases from J, with 13 bases between. Study-level results: With doses of 0.1 to 3.0 mg/kg, CD4+ and CD8+ blood T cells had undergone clonal expansion by week 6.

The source material was CD4+ or CD8+ T cells sorted from blood, sampled in a trial of the OX40 agonist ivuxolimab. The chain is built from TRBV7-2 and TRBJ2-3, with a tentative D call TRBD2 (7 bases). This sequence was found in an adult with an advanced solid tumor such as melanoma, head and neck, liver or kidney cancer. CDR3 residues: CASSSPGGLDTQYF. CDR3 DNA sequence: TGTGCCAGCAGCTCGCCGGGGGGCCTAGATACGCAGTATTTT.